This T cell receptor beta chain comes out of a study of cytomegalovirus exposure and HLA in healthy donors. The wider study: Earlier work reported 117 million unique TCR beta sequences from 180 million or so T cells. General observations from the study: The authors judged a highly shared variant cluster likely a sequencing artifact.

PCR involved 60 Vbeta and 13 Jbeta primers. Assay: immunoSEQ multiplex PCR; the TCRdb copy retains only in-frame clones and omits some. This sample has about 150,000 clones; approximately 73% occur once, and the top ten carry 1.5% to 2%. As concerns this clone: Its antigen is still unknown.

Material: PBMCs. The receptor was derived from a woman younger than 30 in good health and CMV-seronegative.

CDR3 sequence: CASSLSPSPTNEKLFF. The DNA of the CDR3 is TGTGCCAGCAGTCTCTCCCCGAGTCCAACTAATGAAAAACTGTTTTTT. The chain joins TRBV27 to TRBJ1-4, with D unclear. Trimming removed 5 bases from V and 0 bases from J, with 13 bases in between. The CDR3 is 16 residues long. Germline assignment: CDR1 MNHEY and CDR2 SMNVEV (reference sequence).